The sequence of this TCR beta chain was determined in a study of blood T cell repertoires in COVID-19 (dated by TCRdb to the early 2020s). At the level of the whole study: Samples covering the acute and convalescent phases of COVID-19 were provided by collaborators in the United States, Italy and Spain. The repertoires were released in a freely available public database meant as a resource for research on the immune response to SARS-CoV-2. The dataset comprised deeply sampled blood TCRbeta repertoires from subjects exposed to, actively infected with, or recovered from COVID-19. A de-identified subject ID, COVID-19 status, age in years and sex were almost always included in the sample metadata. HLA class I and class II types, where available, came from metadata supplied by the sample provider rather than from assay-based typing. The prospective study material was composed of cDNA or gDNA derived from T cells, B-cell-depleted T cells, or PBMCs. The samples were drawn from the first 160 participants of the ongoing ImmuneRACE study and from 950 to 1,500 subjects provided by 6 global collaborators. The investigation overall reported the following: The amount of clinical and demographic metadata varied by source and participant and was provided uncurated.

TCRbeta CDR3 regions were amplified from genomic DNA using the immunoSEQ Assay, a bias-controlled multiplex PCR. Concerning the study's data processing: Nucleated cell counts per sample were estimated from amplification of reference gene primers within the assay. To quantify the absolute abundance of each unique TCRbeta CDR3 rearrangement, sequence reads were collapsed and filtered. Productive Simpson clonality was computed per sample as the square root of Simpson's diversity index over productive rearrangements. This immuneACCESS table, as held by TCRdb, lists in-frame sequences with V and J called but not all clones. Of the missing ones, under half trace to an unresolved V gene in checked studies; the others have no known cause. Clonal size and the V and J genes are those of that table, whereas D and trimming came from the DNA. In all, the sample holds about 190,000 clones, and roughly 80% of those were seen once. The ten top clones hold around 11% of the sample.

Collaborating institutions collected whole blood in K2EDTA tubes following their own protocols. For TCRbeta analysis, collaborators shipped samples as frozen whole blood, isolated PBMCs, or DNA extracted from either of those sample types. Comment on this clone: It has no known antigen specificity. No base qualities exist here, and no much larger clone lies one base off it.

The CDR3, cysteine through phenylalanine, is 15 amino acids long. Just CDR3 DNA is preserved here, 45 bases in frame from base 1. From the germline V gene (reference sequence), CDR1 is LNHDA and CDR2 is SQIVND. The V and J ends are trimmed by 2 bases and 3 bases, leaving 11 bases between them. In this chain, TRBV19 is recombined with TRBJ2-1; the D region possibly corresponds to TRBD1 (6 bases align). Material for sequencing was peripheral blood. The receptor was isolated from a woman aged 45-65 years with acute or convalescent COVID-19. The CDR3 protein is CASSISQGNYNEQFF. The DNA is TGTGCCAGTAGTATAAGCCAGGGGAACTACAATGAGCAGTTCTTC.